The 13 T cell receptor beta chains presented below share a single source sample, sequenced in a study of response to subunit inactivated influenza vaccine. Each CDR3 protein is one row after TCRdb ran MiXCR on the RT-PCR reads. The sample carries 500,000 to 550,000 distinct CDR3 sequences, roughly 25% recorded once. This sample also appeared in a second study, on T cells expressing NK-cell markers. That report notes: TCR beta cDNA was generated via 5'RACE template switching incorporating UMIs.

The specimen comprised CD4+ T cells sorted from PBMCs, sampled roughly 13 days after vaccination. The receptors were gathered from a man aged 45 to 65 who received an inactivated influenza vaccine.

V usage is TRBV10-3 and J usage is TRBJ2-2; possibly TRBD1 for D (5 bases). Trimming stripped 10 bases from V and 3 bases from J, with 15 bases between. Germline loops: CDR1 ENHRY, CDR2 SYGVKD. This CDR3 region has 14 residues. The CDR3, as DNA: TGTGCCACCTCGGCAGGGCACGACACCGGGGAGCTGTTTTTT. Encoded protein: CATSAGHDTGELFF.

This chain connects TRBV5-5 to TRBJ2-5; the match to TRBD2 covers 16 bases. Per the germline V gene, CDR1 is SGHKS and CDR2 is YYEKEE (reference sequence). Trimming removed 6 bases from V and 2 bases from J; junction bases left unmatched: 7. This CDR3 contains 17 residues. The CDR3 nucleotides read TGTGCCAGCATCCATTCGGGACTAGCGGGAGGGCAAGAGACCCAGTACTTC. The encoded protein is CASIHSGLAGGQETQYF.

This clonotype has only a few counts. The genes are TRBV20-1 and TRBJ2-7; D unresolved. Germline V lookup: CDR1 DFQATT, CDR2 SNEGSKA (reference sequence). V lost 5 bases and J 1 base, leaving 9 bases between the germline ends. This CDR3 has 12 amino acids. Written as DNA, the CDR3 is TGCAGTGCTCGCGTGGGGTCCTACGAGCAGTACTTC. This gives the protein CSARVGSYEQYF.

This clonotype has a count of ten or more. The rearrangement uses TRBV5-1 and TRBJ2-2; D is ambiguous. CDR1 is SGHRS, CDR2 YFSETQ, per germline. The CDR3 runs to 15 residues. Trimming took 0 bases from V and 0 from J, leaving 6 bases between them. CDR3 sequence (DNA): TGCGCCAGCAGCTTGGGACACACGAACACCGGGGAGCTGTTTTTT. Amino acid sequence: CASSLGHTNTGELFF.

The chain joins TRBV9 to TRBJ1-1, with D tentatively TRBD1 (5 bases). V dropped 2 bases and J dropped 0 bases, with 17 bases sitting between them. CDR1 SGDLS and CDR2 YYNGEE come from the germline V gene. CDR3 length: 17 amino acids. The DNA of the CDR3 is TGTGCCAGCAGCGTTGATCCCATTTCACAGGTGAACACTGAAGCTTTCTTT. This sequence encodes CASSVDPISQVNTEAFF. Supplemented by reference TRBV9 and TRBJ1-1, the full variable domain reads DSGVTQTPKHLITATGQRVTLRCSPRSGDLSVYWYQQSLDQGLQFLIQYYNGEERAKGNILERFSAQQFPDLHSELNLSSLELGDSALYFCASSVDPISQVNTEAFFGQGTRLTVV.

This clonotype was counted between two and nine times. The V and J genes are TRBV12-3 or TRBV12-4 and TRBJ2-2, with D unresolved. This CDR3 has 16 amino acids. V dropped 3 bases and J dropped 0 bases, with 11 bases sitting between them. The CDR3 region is CASSFHKAPNTGELFF. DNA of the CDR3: TGTGCCAGCAGTTTCCATAAGGCCCCGAACACCGGGGAGCTGTTTTTT.

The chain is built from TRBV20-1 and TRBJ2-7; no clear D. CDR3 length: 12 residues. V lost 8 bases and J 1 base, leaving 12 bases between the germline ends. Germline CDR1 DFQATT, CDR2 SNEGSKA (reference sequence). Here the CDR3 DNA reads TGCAGTTCTACGAGGAGTTCCTACGAGCAGTACTTC. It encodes CSSTRSSYEQYF.

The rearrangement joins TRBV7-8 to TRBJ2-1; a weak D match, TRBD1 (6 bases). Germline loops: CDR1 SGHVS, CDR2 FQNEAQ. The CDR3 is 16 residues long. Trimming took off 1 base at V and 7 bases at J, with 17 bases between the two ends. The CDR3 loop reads CASSLGGQGLGNEQFF. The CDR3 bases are TGTGCCAGCAGCTTAGGCGGGCAGGGGTTGGGGAATGAGCAGTTCTTC.

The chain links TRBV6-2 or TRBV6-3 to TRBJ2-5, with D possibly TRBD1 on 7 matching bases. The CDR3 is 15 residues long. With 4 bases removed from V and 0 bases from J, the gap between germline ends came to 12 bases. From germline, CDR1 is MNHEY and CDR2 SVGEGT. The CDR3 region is CASSSAGGYQETQYF. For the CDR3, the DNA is TGTGCCAGCAGTTCGGCAGGGGGGTACCAAGAGACCCAGTACTTC.

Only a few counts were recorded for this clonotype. The CDR3: CSARFTGGSQFF. CDR3 nucleotides: TGCAGTGCCCGATTTACAGGGGGGAGCCAGTTCTTC. The gene calls are TRBV20-1 and TRBJ2-1, with 8 nucleotides matching TRBD1. CDR1 and CDR2 from the germline V gene are DFQATT and SNEGSKA (reference sequence). V lost 6 bases to trimming and J lost 13 bases; unmatched junction nucleotides: 11. CDR3 length equals 12 residues.

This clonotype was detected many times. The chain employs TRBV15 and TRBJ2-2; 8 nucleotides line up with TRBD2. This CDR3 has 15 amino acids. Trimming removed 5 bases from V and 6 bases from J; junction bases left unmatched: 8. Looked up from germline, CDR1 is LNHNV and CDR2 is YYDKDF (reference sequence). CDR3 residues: CATSEWGLGPGELFF. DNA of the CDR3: TGTGCCACCAGCGAGTGGGGACTAGGTCCCGGGGAGCTGTTTTTT.

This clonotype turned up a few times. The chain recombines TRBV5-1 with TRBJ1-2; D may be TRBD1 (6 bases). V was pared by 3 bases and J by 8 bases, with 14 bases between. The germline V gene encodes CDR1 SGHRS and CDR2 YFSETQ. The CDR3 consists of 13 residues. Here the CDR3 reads CASSSPQGVGYTF. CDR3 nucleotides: TGCGCCAGCAGCTCCCCACAGGGTGTAGGCTACACCTTC. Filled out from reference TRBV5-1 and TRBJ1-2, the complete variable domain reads KAGVTQTPRYLIKTRGQQVTLSCSPISGHRSVSWYQQTPGQGLQFLFEYFSETQRNKGNFPGRFSGRQFSNSRSEMNVSTLELGDSALYLCASSSPQGVGYTFGSGTRLTVV.

This chain's CDR3 is CAIKNSGGTSEELFF. CDR3 nucleotides: TGTGCCATCAAAAATAGCGGGGGGACGTCCGAGGAGCTGTTTTTT. V usage is TRBV10-3 and J usage is TRBJ2-2; TRBD2 aligns across 10 bases. The germline gives CDR1 ENHRY, CDR2 SYGVKD. The V and J ends lost 7 bases and 10 bases, in that order; junction bases with no gene match: 12. CDR3 length equals 15 residues.